One and the same sample provided the 10 T cell receptor beta chains below, sequenced in a study of T cells in Graves' hyperthyroidism and ophthalmopathy. TCR beta CDR3 sequences were amplified from RNA transcripts. TCR CDR3 regions were first amplified by RT-PCR with HTBI primers. Each CDR3 protein is one row after TCRdb ran MiXCR on the multiplex PCR reads. The sample records 550,000 to 700,000 distinct CDR3 sequences, under 60% being singletons. The specimen was peripheral blood or thyroid tissue (not recorded which). The receptor set was obtained from an adult woman with Graves' disease, either hyperthyroidism or ophthalmopathy (not recorded which).

This clonotype has only a few counts. The V gene is TRBV4-1, the J gene TRBJ2-7; D gene ambiguous. This CDR3 comprises 14 residues. The V and J ends lost 1 base and 7 bases respectively, with 14 bases between them. Germline V gene lookup returns CDR1 MGHRA and CDR2 YSYEKL. CDR3 DNA sequence: TGCGCCAGCAGCCAAGCGGGCTCCCCTTGGGAGCAGTACTTC. Translation gives CASSQAGSPWEQYF.

On this clonotype itself: Mismatch with germline at one junction end may stem from a read error. The chain carries TRBV7-9 and TRBJ1-1, with D possibly matching TRBD1 (5 bases). CDR3 length: 14 amino acids. Germline values: CDR1 SEHNR, CDR2 FQNEAQ (reference sequence). CDR3 nucleotide sequence: TGCGCCAGCAGCTTAGGACACCGAAACGCTGAAGCTTTCTTT. It codes for CASSLGHRNAEAFF.

The V gene is TRBV6-6, the J gene TRBJ2-2; D might be TRBD2 (6 bases). This CDR3 region has 17 residues. V was trimmed by 9 bases and J by 2 bases, leaving 22 bases between them. CDR1 MNHNY and CDR2 SVGAGI come from the germline V gene (reference sequence). CDR3 bases: TGTGCCAGTAGATTCGTGGGAGGCGACTATAACACCGGGGAGCTGTTTTTT. It encodes CASRFVGGDYNTGELFF.

This clonotype was observed a few times. This may be a read error, as it is one base from a much larger clone. V usage is TRBV6-1 and J usage is TRBJ2-5, with 12 positions matching TRBD2. In germline, CDR1 is MNHNS, CDR2 SASEGT. CDR3 length equals 15 residues. The CDR3 region is CSSSLWTSGKETQYF. CDR3 nucleotides: TGTTCCAGCAGTCTATGGACTAGCGGGAAAGAGACCCAGTACTTC.

This chain joins TRBV5-1 and TRBJ2-7; D assignment may be TRBD1 or TRBD2 (5 bases each). Trimming took 4 bases from V and 3 from J, leaving 14 bases between them. Looked up from germline, CDR1 is SGHRS and CDR2 is YFSETQ. CDR3 size: 14 residues. CDR3 sequence (DNA): TGCGCCAGCAGCCCACACCGGGACGACTACGAGCAGTACTTC. Translation gives CASSPHRDDYEQYF.

This chain joins TRBV27 and TRBJ2-7, with 8 nucleotides matching TRBD1. The CDR3 extends over 15 amino acids. J was trimmed by 2 bases and V by 3 bases; bases with no gene match: 6. Germline loops: CDR1 MNHEY, CDR2 SMNVEV (reference sequence). DNA of the CDR3: TGTGCCAGCAGTTTTTCCCCCAGGGGGCCCTACGAGCAGTACTTC. Translation: CASSFSPRGPYEQYF.

The sample holds many counts of this clonotype. The rearrangement links TRBV13 to TRBJ1-1; maybe TRBD1 (6 bases). The CDR3 runs 18 residues. Trimming removed 2 bases from V and 1 base from J, with 20 bases in between. Germline assignment: CDR1 PRHDT and CDR2 FYEKMQ (reference sequence). The CDR3 spells CASSLPFPGGGRNTEAFF. Written as DNA, the CDR3 is TGTGCCAGCAGCTTACCGTTTCCCGGAGGGGGGCGGAACACTGAAGCTTTCTTT.

Concerning this clonotype itself: A much larger clonotype is one base distant, so this may be a read error. V gene TRBV18 combines with J gene TRBJ1-1, with D hard to call. Trimming removed 4 bases at V and 1 base at J, with 7 bases between. In germline, CDR1 is KGHSH, CDR2 LQKENI. This CDR3 is 13 amino acids long. CDR3 DNA sequence: TGTGCCAGCTCACGGCTGGAGAACACTGAAGCTTTCTTT. This gives the protein CASSRLENTEAFF.

The V call is TRBV7-9, the J call TRBJ2-6; D is possibly TRBD1 (6 bases). This CDR3 is built from 15 residues. Trimming removed 6 bases from V and 4 bases from J, with 13 bases in between. Germline CDR1 is SEHNR and CDR2 is FQNEAQ (reference sequence). Here the CDR3 reads CASSRAGVGANVLTF. CDR3 coding DNA: TGTGCCAGCAGTCGAGCAGGGGTCGGGGCCAACGTCCTGACTTTC. Full variable domain (outside the CDR3, taken from reference TRBV7-9 and TRBJ2-6): DTGVSQNPRHKITKRGQNVTFRCDPISEHNRLYWYRQTLGQGPEFLTYFQNEAQLEKSRLLSDRFSAERPKGSFSTLEIQRTEQGDSAMYLCASSRAGVGANVLTFGAGSRLTVL.

The CDR3: CSASPETGLYGYTF. The DNA for the CDR3 is TGCAGTGCGAGTCCCGAGACAGGGCTCTATGGCTACACCTTC. V usage is TRBV20-1 and J usage is TRBJ1-2; 7 positions match TRBD1. Germline loops: CDR1 DFQATT, CDR2 SNEGSKA (reference sequence). The CDR3 length is 14 residues. V lost 6 bases to trimming and J lost 4 bases; unmatched junction nucleotides: 11.